These T cell receptor beta chains were read from a single sample in a study of blood T cells in healthy people across ages. In TCRdb, the 5' RACE reads were re-called with MiXCR into one record per CDR3 protein. In the table there are roughly 800,000 distinct CDR3 sequences, 20% to 25% of which are singletons. Another study also made use of these data, one on T cells of mothers and their children.

The sequencing input was blood. The source of these receptors is a boy aged 5-17 years in good health. Both conserved end residues are part of each CDR3. D genes are given only for firm matches. Clone size appears in some rows only: once, few, many, or a class for an expanded clone.

J	D	size	V	CDR3	DNA
TRBJ1-2	TRBD1	many	TRBV5-1	CASSTGDRGFLGYTF	TGCGCCAGCAGCACTGGGGACAGGGGATTTCTCGGCTACACCTTC
TRBJ2-7	TRBD1	few	TRBV27	CASSLTLGTGQVDEQYF	TGTGCCAGCAGTTTAACCCTAGGGACAGGCCAAGTGGACGAGCAGTACTTC
TRBJ2-5	-	-	TRBV5-5	CASSSAGDPQETQYF	TGTGCCAGCAGCTCCGCCGGGGATCCTCAAGAGACCCAGTACTTC
TRBJ2-1	-	-	TRBV7-9	CASSLGRNNNEQFF	TGTGCCAGCAGCCTCGGACGGAACAACAATGAGCAGTTCTTC
TRBJ2-5	TRBD2	few	TRBV13	CASSSREGRQETQYF	TGTGCCAGCAGCTCCCGGGAGGGCCGCCAAGAGACCCAGTACTTC
TRBJ2-7	-	few	TRBV4-1	CASSQGLGPGVYEQYF	TGCGCCAGCAGCCAAGGACTTGGGCCGGGGGTATACGAGCAGTACTTC
TRBJ2-1	TRBD2	few	TRBV15	CATSTRLAGQNEQFF	TGTGCCACCAGCACCCGACTAGCGGGCCAAAATGAGCAGTTCTTC
TRBJ1-1	-	-	TRBV29-1	CSVERPGTTHEAFF	TGCAGCGTCGAACGACCCGGGACAACACACGAAGCTTTCTTT
TRBJ1-2	-	-	TRBV27	CASSLWGGPNYGYTF	TGTGCCAGCAGTTTATGGGGCGGACCTAACTATGGCTACACCTTC
TRBJ2-7	TRBD2	-	TRBV7-6	CASSPGLASEQYF	TGTGCCAGCAGCCCCGGACTAGCGAGCGAGCAGTACTTC
TRBJ1-6	-	-	TRBV12-3/TRBV12-4	CASRGEDNSPLHF	TGTGCCAGCAGAGGGGAGGATAATTCACCCCTCCACTTT
TRBJ2-7	TRBD2	once	TRBV7-9	CASIPRLAGEKVYEQYF	TGTGCCAGCATTCCTAGACTAGCGGGAGAAAAAGTCTACGAGCAGTACTTC
TRBJ2-7	TRBD2	-	TRBV20-1	CSARGTSGRYEQYF	TGCAGTGCAAGGGGGACTAGCGGAAGATACGAGCAGTACTTC
TRBJ2-4	-	few	TRBV7-9	CASSSSDGAVKNIQYF	TGTGCCAGCAGCTCATCGGACGGGGCAGTGAAAAACATTCAGTACTTC
TRBJ2-1	-	few	TRBV2	CASSPRAREQFF	TGTGCCAGCAGTCCGAGGGCTCGTGAGCAGTTCTTC
TRBJ1-1	-	few	TRBV29-1	CSVALRLTRNTEAFF	TGCAGCGTTGCCTTGAGGTTAACCAGGAACACTGAAGCTTTCTTT
TRBJ1-6	TRBD1	-	TRBV27	CASSLVEGAPNSPLHF	TGTGCCAGCAGTTTGGTTGAGGGGGCGCCAAATTCACCCCTCCACTTT
TRBJ2-3	-	few	TRBV5-1	CASSLVRYGALTDTQYF	TGCGCCAGCAGCTTGGTAAGGTACGGGGCCCTCACAGATACGCAGTATTTT
TRBJ2-5	TRBD2	-	TRBV9	CASTTSGGLQETQYF	TGTGCCAGCACCACAAGCGGGGGCCTACAAGAGACCCAGTACTTC
TRBJ2-3	TRBD2	-	TRBV10-3	CAISGTRGWTDTQYF	TGTGCCATCAGTGGGACTAGGGGCTGGACAGATACGCAGTATTTT
TRBJ1-1	-	-	TRBV14	CASSQHGRITPRTEAFF	TGTGCCAGCAGCCAACACGGACGTATTACCCCCAGGACTGAAGCTTTCTTT
TRBJ2-7	TRBD1	few	TRBV18	CASSPTTGGASLFEQYF	TGTGCCAGCTCACCTACGACAGGGGGCGCGTCGCTGTTCGAGCAGTACTTC
TRBJ2-4	-	few	TRBV28	CASSFRGMDIQYF	TGTGCCAGCAGTTTCCGTGGAATGGACATTCAGTACTTC
TRBJ2-1	TRBD2	-	TRBV9	CASSVLAGAGTEQFF	TGTGCCAGCAGCGTACTAGCGGGCGCGGGCACTGAGCAGTTCTTC
TRBJ2-2	-	-	TRBV12-3/TRBV12-4	CASSLQGLGGELFF	TGTGCCAGCAGTCTCCAGGGATTGGGAGGGGAGCTGTTTTTT
TRBJ2-1	-	-	TRBV29-1	CSVYGQGSVNEQFF	TGCAGCGTTTATGGGCAGGGCAGTGTCAATGAGCAGTTCTTC
TRBJ2-7	TRBD1	-	TRBV14	CASSLTGGYRYEQYF	TGTGCCAGCAGCCTAACAGGGGGATATCGGTACGAGCAGTACTTC
TRBJ2-7	TRBD2	-	TRBV7-2	CASSLGSTSGSPEYF	TGTGCCAGCAGCTTAGGGTCGACTAGCGGGAGCCCCGAGTACTTC
TRBJ2-7	-	-	TRBV12-3/TRBV12-4	CASSPWGDRYEQYF	TGTGCCAGCAGTCCATGGGGGGACCGATACGAGCAGTACTTC
TRBJ1-1	TRBD1	few	TRBV5-1	CASSAITGGGTEAFF	TGCGCCAGCAGCGCGATTACAGGGGGTGGAACTGAAGCTTTCTTT
TRBJ2-4	-	-	TRBV20-1	CSPLFLAKNIQYF	TGCAGTCCGTTATTTTTGGCCAAAAACATTCAGTACTTC